This TCR beta chain is from a study of graft-versus-host responses after intestinal transplantation. At the level of the study: Anti-thymocyte globulin induction, then tacrolimus and steroids for about 3 years, went to all recipients.

Some clones are missing from TCRdb's copy, which holds only in-frame ones; the method was immunoSEQ multiplex PCR. In the table there are about 130,000 clones, about 93% of which are singletons. With regard to this clone: Its antigen is currently unknown.

Whole-study findings and limits: Early after transplant, HvG clones declined as circulating GvH clones peaked.

CDR1 and CDR2 from the germline V gene are SGHVS and FNYEAQ. The V and J ends lost 5 bases and 3 bases respectively, with 10 bases between them. The CDR3 spans 13 residues. The chain employs TRBV7-6 and TRBJ1-1; no clear D. This sample comprised unstimulated CD4+ T cells sorted from spleen or lymph node cells, obtained before intestinal transplant. The sequence came from a human donor who received an intestinal transplant. Written as DNA, the CDR3 is TGTGCCAGCAGCCGAGCCCCGGACACTGAAGCTTTCTTT. Residues: CASSRAPDTEAFF.